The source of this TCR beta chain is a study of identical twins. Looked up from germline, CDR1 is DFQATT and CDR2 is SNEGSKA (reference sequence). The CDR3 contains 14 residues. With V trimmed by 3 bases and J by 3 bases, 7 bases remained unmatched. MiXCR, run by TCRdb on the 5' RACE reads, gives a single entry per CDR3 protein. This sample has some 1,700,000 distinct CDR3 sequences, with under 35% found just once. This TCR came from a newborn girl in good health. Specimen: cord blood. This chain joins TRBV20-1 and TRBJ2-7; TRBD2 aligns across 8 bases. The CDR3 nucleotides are TGCAGTGCTAGGGGGCTAGCGGGCCTCTACGAGCAGTACTTC. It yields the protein CSARGLAGLYEQYF.